The clone carrying this T cell receptor (beta chain) showed up just a few times. Its antigen remains unidentified. This record belongs to a study of Tregs in tolerant kidney transplant recipients. Overall study context: An approximately 3-day belatacept mixed lymphocyte reaction, sometimes plus 5-day graft donor restimulation, preceded CD4+CD25+CD127- sorting. Whole-study results and caveats: Validation in larger populations is needed because few patients were studied.

The CDR3 sequence is 16 residues long. J was trimmed by 3 bases and V by 4 bases; bases with no gene match: 6. Germline V CDR1 and CDR2: SGHRS, YFSETQ. Sequenced by immunoSEQ multiplex PCR; TCRdb stores in-frame clones only, minus some. The sample yields about 19,000 clones, about two thirds seen once. This sequence was found in a human donor in good health. The sequencing input was Tregs from blood cultured with allogeneic cells. The rearrangement joins TRBV5-1 to TRBJ2-3; TRBD1 matches at 12 bases. This CDR3 is CASSRQGQGATDTQYF. The CDR3 nucleotides read TGCGCCAGCAGCCGCCAGGGACAGGGGGCGACAGATACGCAGTATTTT. Complete variable domain (other parts from reference TRBV5-1 and TRBJ2-3): KAGVTQTPRYLIKTRGQQVTLSCSPISGHRSVSWYQQTPGQGLQFLFEYFSETQRNKGNFPGRFSGRQFSNSRSEMNVSTLELGDSALYLCASSRQGQGATDTQYFGPGTRLTVL.